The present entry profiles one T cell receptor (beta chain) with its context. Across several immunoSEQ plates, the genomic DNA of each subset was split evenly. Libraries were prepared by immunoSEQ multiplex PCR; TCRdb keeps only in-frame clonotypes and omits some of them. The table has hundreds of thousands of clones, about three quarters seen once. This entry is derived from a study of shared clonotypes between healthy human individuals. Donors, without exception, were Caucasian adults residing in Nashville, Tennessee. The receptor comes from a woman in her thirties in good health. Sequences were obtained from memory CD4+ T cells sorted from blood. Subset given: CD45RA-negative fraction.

As DNA, the CDR3 is TGTGCCAGCAGCCGCTACCAGGGGGGTTTGGACTATGGCTACACCTTC. As protein: CASSRYQGGLDYGYTF. The rearrangement uses TRBV4-2 and TRBJ1-2; 7 bases line up with TRBD1. V shed 4 bases, J shed 3 bases, and the junction held 11 bases outside the gene matches. The CDR3 length is 16 residues. CDR1 and CDR2 from the germline V gene are LGHNA and YNFKEQ.